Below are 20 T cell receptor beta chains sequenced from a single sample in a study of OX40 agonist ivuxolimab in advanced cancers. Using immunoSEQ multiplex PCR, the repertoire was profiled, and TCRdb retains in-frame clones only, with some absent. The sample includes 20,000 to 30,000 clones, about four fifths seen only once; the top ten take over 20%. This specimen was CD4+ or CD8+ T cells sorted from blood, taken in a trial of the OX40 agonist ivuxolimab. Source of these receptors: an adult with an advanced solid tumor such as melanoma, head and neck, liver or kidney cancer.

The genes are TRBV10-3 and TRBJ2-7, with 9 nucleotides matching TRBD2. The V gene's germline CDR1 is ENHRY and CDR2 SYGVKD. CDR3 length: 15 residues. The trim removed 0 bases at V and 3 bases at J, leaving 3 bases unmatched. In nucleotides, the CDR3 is TGTGCCATCAGTGAGTCTAGCGGGAGCTTCTACGAGCAGTACTTC. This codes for CAISESSGSFYEQYF.

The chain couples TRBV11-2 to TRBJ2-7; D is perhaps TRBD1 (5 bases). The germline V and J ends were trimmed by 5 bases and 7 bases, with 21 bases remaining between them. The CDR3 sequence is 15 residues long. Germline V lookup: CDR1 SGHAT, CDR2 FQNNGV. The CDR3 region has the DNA TGTGCCAGCAGCCCCCGTGGGGCTAGAGCTCGGGAGCAGTACTTC. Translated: CASSPRGARAREQYF.

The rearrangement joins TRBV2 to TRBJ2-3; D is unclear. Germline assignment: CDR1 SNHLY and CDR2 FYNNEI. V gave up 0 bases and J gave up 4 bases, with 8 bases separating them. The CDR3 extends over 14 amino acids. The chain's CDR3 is CASSEANTADTQYF. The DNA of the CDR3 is TGTGCCAGCAGTGAAGCGAACACTGCAGATACGCAGTATTTT.

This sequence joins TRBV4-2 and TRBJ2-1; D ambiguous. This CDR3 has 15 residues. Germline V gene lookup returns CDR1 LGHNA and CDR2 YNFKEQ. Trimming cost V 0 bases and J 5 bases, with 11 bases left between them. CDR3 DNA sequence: TGTGCCAGCAGCCAAGACTTCGCCCCCGACAATGAGCAGTTCTTC. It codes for CASSQDFAPDNEQFF.

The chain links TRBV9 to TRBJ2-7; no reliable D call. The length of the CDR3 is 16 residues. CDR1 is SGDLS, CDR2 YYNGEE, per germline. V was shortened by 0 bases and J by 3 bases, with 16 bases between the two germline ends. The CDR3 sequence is CASSVAREVAIYEQYF. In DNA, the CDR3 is TGTGCCAGCAGCGTAGCTAGGGAAGTGGCGATCTACGAGCAGTACTTC.

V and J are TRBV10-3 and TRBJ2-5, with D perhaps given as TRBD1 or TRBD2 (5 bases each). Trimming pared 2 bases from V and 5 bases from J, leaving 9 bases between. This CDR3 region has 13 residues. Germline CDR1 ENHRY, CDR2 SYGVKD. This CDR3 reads CAISERDRETQYF. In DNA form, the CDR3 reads TGTGCCATCAGTGAGAGGGACCGGGAGACCCAGTACTTC.

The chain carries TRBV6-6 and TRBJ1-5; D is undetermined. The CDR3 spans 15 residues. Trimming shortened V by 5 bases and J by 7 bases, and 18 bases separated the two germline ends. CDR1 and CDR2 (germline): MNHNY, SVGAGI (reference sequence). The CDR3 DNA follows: TGTGCCAGCAGTGCCTACGTGGAGTCTTACCAGCCCCAGCATTTT. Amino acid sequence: CASSAYVESYQPQHF.

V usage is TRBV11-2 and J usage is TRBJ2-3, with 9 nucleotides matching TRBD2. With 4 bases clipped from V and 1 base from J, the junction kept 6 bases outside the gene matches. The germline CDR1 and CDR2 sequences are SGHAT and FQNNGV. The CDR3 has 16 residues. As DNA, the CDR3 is TGTGCCAGCAGCTCCGGGGCGGGAGGGGGCACAGATACGCAGTATTTT. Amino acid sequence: CASSSGAGGGTDTQYF.

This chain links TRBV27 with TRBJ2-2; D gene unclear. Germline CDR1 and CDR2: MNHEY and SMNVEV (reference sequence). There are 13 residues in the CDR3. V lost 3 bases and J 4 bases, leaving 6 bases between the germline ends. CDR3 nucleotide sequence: TGTGCCAGCAGTTTGTGGGGCACCGGGGAGCTGTTTTTT. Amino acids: CASSLWGTGELFF.

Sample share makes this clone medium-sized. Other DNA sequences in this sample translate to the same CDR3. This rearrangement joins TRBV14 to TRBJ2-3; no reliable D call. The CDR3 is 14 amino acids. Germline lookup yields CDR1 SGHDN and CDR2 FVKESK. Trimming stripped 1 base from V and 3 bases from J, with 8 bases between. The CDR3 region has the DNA TGTGCCAGCAGCCAAGGGCGCCATACAGATACGCAGTATTTT. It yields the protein CASSQGRHTDTQYF.

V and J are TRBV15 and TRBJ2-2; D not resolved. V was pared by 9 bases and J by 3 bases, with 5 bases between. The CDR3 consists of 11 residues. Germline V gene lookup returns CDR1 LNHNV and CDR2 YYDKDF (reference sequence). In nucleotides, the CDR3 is TGTGCCACGATACACACCGGGGAGCTGTTTTTT. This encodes CATIHTGELFF.

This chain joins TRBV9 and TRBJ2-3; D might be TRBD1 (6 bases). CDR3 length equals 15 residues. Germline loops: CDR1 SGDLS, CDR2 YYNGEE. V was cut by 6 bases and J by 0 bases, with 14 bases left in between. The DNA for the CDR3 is TGTGCCAGCACCCCCGGGACAACTAGCACAGATACGCAGTATTTT. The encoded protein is CASTPGTTSTDTQYF.

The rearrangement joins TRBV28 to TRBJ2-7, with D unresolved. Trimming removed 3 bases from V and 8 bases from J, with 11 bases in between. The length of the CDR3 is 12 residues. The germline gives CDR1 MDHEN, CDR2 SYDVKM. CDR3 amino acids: CASSFDPTKQYF. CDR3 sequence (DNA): TGTGCCAGCAGTTTCGACCCAACCAAGCAGTACTTC.

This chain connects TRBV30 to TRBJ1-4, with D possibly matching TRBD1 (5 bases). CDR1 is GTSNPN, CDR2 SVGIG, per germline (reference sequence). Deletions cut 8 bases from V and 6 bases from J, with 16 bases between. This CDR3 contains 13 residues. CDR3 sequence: CASWDFLDEKLFF. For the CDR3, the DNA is TGTGCCAGTTGGGACTTTCTGGATGAAAAACTGTTTTTT.

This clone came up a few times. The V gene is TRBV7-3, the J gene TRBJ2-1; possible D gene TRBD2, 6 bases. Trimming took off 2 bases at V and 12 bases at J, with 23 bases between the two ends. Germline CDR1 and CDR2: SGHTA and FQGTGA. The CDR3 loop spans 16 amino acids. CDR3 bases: TGTGCCAGCAGCTTAGCGCTCCTCTATAGCGGCTTCGGGCAGTTCTTC. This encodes CASSLALLYSGFGQFF.

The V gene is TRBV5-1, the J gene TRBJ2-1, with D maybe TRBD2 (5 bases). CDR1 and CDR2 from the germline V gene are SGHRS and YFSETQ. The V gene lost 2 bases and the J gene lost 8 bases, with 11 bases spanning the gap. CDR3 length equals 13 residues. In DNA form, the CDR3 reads TGCGCCAGCAGCTTTCCCGGGGTCGATGAGCAGTTCTTC. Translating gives CASSFPGVDEQFF.

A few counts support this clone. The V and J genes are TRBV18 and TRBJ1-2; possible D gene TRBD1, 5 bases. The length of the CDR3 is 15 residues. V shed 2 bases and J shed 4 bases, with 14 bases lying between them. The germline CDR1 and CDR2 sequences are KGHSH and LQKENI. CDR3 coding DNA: TGTGCCAGCTCACCATCTCCCGACAGCCCCTATGGCTACACCTTC. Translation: CASSPSPDSPYGYTF.

CDR3 bases: TGTGCCAGCAGCTTAGGAATTGGAAGCGGGGAGCTGTTTTTT. Its protein is CASSLGIGSGELFF. The chain combines TRBV7-9 with TRBJ2-2; D gene uncertain. The CDR3 length is 14 residues. From germline, CDR1 is SEHNR and CDR2 FQNEAQ (reference sequence). V lost 1 base, J lost 7 bases, and 10 bases lay in between. Full variable domain (outside the CDR3, taken from reference TRBV7-9 and TRBJ2-2): DTGVSQNPRHKITKRGQNVTFRCDPISEHNRLYWYRQTLGQGPEFLTYFQNEAQLEKSRLLSDRFSAERPKGSFSTLEIQRTEQGDSAMYLCASSLGIGSGELFFGEGSRLTVL.

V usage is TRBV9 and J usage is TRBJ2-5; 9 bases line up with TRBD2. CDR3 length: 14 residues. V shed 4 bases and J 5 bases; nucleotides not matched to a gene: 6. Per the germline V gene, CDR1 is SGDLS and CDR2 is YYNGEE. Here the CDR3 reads CASSTAGTSETQYF. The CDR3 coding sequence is TGTGCCAGCAGCACAGCCGGGACTAGCGAGACCCAGTACTTC.

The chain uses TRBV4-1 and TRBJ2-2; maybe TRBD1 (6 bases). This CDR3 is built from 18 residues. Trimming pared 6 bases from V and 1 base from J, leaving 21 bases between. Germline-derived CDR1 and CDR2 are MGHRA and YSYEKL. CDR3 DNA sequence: TGCGCCAGCAGTCTGCAGAGGGGACATTCGAAGAACACCGGGGAGCTGTTTTTT. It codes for CASSLQRGHSKNTGELFF.